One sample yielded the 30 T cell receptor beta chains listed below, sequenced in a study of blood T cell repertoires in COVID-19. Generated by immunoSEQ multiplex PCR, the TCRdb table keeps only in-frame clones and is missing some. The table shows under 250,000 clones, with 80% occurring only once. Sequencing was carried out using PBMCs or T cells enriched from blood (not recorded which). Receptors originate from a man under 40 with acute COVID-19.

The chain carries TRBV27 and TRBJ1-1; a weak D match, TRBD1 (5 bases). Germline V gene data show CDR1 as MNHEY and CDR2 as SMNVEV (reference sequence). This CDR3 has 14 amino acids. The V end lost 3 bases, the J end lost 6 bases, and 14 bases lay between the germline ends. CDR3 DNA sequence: TGTGCCAGCAGTTTTGGTGGGGCAGGGCCTGAAGCTTTCTTT. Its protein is CASSFGGAGPEAFF.

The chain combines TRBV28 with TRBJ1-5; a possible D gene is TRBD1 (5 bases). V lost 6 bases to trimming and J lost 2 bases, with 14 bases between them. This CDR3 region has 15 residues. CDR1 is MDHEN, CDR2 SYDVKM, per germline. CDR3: CASRIQGSRNQPQHF. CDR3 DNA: TGTGCCAGCAGAATCCAGGGAAGTCGCAATCAGCCCCAGCATTTT.

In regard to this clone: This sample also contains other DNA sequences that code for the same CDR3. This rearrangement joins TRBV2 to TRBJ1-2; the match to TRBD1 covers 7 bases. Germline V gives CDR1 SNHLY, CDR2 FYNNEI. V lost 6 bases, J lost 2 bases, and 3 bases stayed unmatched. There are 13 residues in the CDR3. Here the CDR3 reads CASSTGQNYGYTF. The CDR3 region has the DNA TGTGCCAGCAGCACGGGACAGAACTATGGCTACACCTTC.

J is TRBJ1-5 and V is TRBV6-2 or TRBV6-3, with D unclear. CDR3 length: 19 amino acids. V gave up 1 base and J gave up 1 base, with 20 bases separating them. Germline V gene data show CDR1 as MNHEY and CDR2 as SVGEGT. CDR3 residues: CASSYYVGGGILSNQPQHF. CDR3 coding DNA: TGTGCCAGCAGTTACTACGTCGGCGGAGGGATATTGAGCAATCAGCCCCAGCATTTT.

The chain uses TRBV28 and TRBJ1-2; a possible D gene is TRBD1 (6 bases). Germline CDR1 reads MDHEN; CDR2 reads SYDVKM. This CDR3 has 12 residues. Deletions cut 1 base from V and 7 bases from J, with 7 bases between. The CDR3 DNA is TGTGCCAGCAGTTTATTGGGGGCTGGCTACACCTTC. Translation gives CASSLLGAGYTF.

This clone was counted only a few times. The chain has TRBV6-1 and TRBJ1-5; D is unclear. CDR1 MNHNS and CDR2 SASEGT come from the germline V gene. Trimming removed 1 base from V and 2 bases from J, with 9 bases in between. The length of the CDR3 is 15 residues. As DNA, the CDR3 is TGTGCCAGCAGTGAAGACAGCACCGGCAATCAGCCCCAGCATTTT. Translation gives CASSEDSTGNQPQHF.

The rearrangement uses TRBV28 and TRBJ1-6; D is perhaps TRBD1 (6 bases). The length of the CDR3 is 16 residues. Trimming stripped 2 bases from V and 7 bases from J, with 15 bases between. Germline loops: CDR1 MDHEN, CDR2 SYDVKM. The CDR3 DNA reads TGTGCCAGCAGTTTACCGGGGAGGGGGGCGAATTCACCCCTCCACTTT. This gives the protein CASSLPGRGANSPLHF.

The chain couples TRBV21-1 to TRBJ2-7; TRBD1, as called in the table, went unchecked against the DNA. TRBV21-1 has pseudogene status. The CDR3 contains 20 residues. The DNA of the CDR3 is TGTGCCAGCAGCAAAGTGAGGGCCCAGACTGCCCAACTGGGGACATACGAGCAGTACTTC. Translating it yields CASSKVRAQTAQLGTYEQYF.

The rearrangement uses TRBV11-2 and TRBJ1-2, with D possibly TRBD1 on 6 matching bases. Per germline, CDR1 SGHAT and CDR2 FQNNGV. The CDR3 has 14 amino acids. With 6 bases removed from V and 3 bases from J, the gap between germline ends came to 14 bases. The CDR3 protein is CASRGGAGDYGYTF. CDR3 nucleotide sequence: TGTGCCAGCAGAGGGGGGGCTGGAGACTATGGCTACACCTTC.

Here the CDR3 reads CASSLVQGNEQFF. The CDR3 nucleotides are TGTGCCAGCAGCTTGGTTCAGGGCAATGAGCAGTTCTTC. V and J are TRBV5-6 and TRBJ2-1, with D perhaps matching TRBD1 (5 bases). CDR3 length: 13 residues. Germline V CDR1 and CDR2: SGHDT, YYEEEE. The V end lost 0 bases, the J end lost 6 bases, and 7 bases lay between the germline ends.

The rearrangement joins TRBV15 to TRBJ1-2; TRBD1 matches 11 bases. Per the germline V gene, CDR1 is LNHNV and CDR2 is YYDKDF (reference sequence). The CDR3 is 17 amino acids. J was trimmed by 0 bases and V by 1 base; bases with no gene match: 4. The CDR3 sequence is CATSRGGQGVANYGYTF. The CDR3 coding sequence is TGTGCCACCAGCAGAGGGGGACAGGGGGTCGCTAACTATGGCTACACCTTC.

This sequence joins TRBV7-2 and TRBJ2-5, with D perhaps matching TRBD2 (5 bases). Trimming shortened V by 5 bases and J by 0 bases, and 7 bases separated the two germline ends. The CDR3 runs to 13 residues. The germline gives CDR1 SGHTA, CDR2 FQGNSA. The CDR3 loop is CASSRGYQETQYF. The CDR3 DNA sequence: TGTGCCAGCAGCCGAGGGTACCAAGAGACCCAGTACTTC.

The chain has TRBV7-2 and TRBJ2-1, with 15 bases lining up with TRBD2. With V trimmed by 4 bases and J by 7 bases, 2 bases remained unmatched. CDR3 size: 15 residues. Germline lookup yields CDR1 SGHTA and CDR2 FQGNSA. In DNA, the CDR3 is TGTGCCAGCAGCTCCGGGACTAGCGGGGGGAATGAGCAGTTCTTC. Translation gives CASSSGTSGGNEQFF.

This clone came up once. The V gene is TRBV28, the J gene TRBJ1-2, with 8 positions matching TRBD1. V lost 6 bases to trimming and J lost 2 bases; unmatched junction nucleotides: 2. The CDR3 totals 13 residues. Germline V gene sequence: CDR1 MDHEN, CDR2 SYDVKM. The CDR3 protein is CASSRDRNYGYTF. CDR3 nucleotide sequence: TGTGCCAGCAGCCGGGACAGGAACTATGGCTACACCTTC.

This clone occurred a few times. CDR3 region: CASSLKRDRASDTQYF. The CDR3 DNA sequence: TGTGCCAGCTCACTTAAACGGGACAGGGCGTCAGATACGCAGTATTTT. The chain couples TRBV18 to TRBJ2-3; 9 positions agree with TRBD1. V was clipped by 4 bases and J by 4 bases; unmatched bases: 9. The length of the CDR3 is 16 residues. The V gene's germline CDR1 is KGHSH and CDR2 LQKENI. Based on the CDR3 plus reference TRBV18 and TRBJ2-3, the full variable domain is NAGVMQNPRHLVRRRGQEARLRCSPMKGHSHVYWYRQLPEEGLKFMVYLQKENIIDESGMPKERFSAEFPKEGPSILRIQQVVRGDSAAYFCASSLKRDRASDTQYFGPGTRLTVL.

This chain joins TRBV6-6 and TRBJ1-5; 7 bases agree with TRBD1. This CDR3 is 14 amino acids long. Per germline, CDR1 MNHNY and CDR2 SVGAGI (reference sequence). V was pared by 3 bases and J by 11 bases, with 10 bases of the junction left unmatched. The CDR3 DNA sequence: TGTGCCAGCAGTTATGGACAGGCCACGTCGGCCCAGCATTTT. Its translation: CASSYGQATSAQHF.

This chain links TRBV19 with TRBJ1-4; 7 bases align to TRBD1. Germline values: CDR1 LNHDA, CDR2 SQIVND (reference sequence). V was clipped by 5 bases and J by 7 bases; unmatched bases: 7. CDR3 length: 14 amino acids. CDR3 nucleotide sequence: TGTGCCAGTAGTCAGGGGGGCGCCGCTGAAAAACTGTTTTTT. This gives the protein CASSQGGAAEKLFF.

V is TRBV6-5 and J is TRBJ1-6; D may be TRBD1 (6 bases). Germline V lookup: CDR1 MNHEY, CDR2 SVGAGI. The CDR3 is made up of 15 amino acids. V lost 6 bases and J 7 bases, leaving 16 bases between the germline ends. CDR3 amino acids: CASSSETGKNSPLHF. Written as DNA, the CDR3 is TGTGCCAGCAGCTCGGAGACAGGAAAGAATTCACCCCTCCACTTT.

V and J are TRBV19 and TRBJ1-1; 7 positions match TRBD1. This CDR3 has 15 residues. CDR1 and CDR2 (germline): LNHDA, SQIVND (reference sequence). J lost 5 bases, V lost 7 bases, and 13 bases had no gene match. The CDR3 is CASKVIRDRGTEAFF. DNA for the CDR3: TGTGCCAGTAAGGTGATCAGGGACAGAGGGACTGAAGCTTTCTTT.

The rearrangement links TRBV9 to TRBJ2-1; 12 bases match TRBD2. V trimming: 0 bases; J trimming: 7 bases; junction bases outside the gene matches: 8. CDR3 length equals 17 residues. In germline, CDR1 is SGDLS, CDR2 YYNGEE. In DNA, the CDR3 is TGTGCCAGCAGCGTAGGTCGGACTAGCGGGGTAGGGAATGAGCAGTTCTTC. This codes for CASSVGRTSGVGNEQFF.

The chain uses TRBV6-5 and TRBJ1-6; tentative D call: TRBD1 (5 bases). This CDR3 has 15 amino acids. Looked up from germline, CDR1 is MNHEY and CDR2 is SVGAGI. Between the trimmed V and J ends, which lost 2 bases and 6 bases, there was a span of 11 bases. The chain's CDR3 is CASSYLGGGNSPLHF. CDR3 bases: TGTGCCAGCAGTTACCTGGGGGGGGGTAATTCACCCCTCCACTTT.

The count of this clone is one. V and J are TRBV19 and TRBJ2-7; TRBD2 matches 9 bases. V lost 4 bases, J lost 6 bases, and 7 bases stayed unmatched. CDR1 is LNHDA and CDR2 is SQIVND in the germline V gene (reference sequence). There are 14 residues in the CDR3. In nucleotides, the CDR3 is TGTGCCAGTAGTAGCGGGGGGGCCGCGGGCGAGCAGTACTTC. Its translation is CASSSGGAAGEQYF.

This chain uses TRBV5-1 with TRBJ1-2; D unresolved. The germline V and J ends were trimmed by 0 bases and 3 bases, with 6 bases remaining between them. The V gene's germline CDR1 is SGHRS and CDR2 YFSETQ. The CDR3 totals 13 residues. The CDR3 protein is CASSLGEDYGYTF. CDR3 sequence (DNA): TGCGCCAGCAGCTTGGGGGAGGACTATGGCTACACCTTC.

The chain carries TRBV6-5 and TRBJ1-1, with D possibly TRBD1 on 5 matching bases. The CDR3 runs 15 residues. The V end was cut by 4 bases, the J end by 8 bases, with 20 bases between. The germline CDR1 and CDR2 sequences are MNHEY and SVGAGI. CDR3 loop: CASSSGPQGRGEAFF. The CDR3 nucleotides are TGTGCCAGCAGTTCTGGGCCTCAGGGAAGGGGAGAAGCTTTCTTT.

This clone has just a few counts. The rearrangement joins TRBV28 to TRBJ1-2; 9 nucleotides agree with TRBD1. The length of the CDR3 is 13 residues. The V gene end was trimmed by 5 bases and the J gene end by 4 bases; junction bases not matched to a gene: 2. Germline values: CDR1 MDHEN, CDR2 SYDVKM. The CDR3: CASSPQGAYGYTF. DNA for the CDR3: TGTGCCAGCAGTCCACAGGGGGCCTATGGCTACACCTTC.

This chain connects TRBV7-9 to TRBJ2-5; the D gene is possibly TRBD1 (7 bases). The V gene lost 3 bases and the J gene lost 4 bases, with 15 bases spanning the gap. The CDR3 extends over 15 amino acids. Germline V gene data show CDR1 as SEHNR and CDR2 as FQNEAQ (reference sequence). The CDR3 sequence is CASSFQGGLGETQYF. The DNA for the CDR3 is TGTGCCAGCAGCTTTCAGGGGGGCCTCGGAGAGACCCAGTACTTC.

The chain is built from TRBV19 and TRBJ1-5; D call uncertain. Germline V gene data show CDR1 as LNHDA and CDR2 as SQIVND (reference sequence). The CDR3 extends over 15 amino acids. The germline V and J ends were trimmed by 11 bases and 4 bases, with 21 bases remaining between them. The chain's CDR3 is CACSDAGVLNQPQHF. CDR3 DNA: TGTGCCTGCAGTGACGCCGGGGTTCTAAATCAGCCCCAGCATTTT.

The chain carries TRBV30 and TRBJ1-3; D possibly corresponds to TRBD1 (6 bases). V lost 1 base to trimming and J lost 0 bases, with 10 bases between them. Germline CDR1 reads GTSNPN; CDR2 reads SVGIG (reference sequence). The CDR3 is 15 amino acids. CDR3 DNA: TGTGCCTGGAGTGCCACGGACAGCTCTGGAAACACCATATATTTT. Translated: CAWSATDSSGNTIYF.

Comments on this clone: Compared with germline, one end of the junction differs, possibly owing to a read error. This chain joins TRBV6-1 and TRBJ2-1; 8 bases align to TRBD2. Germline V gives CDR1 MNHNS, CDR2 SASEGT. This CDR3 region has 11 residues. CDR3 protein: CASSEFSGTIF. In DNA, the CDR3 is TGTGCCAGCAGTGAATTTAGCGGGACGATCTTC.

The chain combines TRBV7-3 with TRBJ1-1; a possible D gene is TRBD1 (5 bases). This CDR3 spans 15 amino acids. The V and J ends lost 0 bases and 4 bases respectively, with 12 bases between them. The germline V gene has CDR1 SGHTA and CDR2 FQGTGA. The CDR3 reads CASSLTDSGITEAFF. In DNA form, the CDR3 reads TGTGCCAGCAGCTTAACGGATTCAGGGATCACTGAAGCTTTCTTT.